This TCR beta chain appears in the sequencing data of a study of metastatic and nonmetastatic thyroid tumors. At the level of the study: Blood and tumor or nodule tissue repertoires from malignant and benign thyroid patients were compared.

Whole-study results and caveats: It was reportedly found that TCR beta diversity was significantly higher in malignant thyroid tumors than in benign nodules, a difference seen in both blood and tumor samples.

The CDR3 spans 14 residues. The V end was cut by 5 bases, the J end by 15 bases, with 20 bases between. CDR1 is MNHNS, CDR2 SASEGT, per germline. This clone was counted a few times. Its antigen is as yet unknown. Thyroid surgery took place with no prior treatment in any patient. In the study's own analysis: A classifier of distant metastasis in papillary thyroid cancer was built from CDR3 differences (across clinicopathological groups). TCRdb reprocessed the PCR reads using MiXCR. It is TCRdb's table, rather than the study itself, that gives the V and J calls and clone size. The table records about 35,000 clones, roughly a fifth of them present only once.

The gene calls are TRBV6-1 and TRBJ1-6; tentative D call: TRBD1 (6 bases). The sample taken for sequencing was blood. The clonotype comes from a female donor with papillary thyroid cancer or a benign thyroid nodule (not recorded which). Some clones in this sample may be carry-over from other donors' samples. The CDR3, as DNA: TGTGCCAGCAGTAGCCTGGGGGGCGCCAACGTCCTCCACTTT. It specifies CASSSLGGANVLHF.